The 22 T cell receptor beta chains reported below all come from one sample, sequenced in a study of T cell repertoires in cytomegalovirus infection. TCRdb recomputed calls from the reads with MiXCR, one row per CDR3 protein. Of 110,000 to 150,000 distinct CDR3 sequences in the sample, over 25% were seen once. Antigen specificity for these receptors is unknown. Here the sequenced sample was CD8+ T cells from cultured PBMCs, taken from culture after CMV antigen stimulation. Receptors were obtained from a human donor in good health (CMV status not recorded). Some clones in this sample may be carry-over from other donors' samples.

The V and J genes are TRBV7-6 and TRBJ1-3, with D unclear. CDR1 SGHVS and CDR2 FNYEAQ come from the germline V gene. Between the trimmed V and J ends, which lost 7 bases and 4 bases, there was a span of 11 bases. There are 13 residues in the CDR3. CDR3 residues: CASTLVWGNTIYF. As DNA, the CDR3 is TGTGCCAGCACCCTAGTATGGGGAAACACCATATATTTT.

This clonotype was counted between two and nine times. The chain couples TRBV12-3 or TRBV12-4 to TRBJ1-2; D is unresolved. V was pared by 6 bases and J by 4 bases, with 9 bases between. This CDR3 region has 12 residues. The CDR3 region has the DNA TGTGCCAGCAGGCGAGTTCCCTATGGCTACACCTTC. Protein: CASRRVPYGYTF.

This clonotype has a single count. The rearrangement uses TRBV3-1 and TRBJ1-5; D remains ambiguous. The V end lost 4 bases, the J end lost 2 bases, and 12 bases lay between the germline ends. The germline CDR1 and CDR2 sequences are LGHDT and YNNKEL (reference sequence). This CDR3 is 15 amino acids long. Here the CDR3 DNA reads TGTGCCAGCAGCCCGACTATGGATGGCAATCAGCCCCAGCATTTT. Amino acids: CASSPTMDGNQPQHF. The full variable domain, completed using reference TRBV3-1 and TRBJ1-5, is DTAVSQTPKYLVTQMGNDKSIKCEQNLGHDTMYWYKQDSKKFLKIMFSYNNKELIINETVPNRFSPKSPDKAHLNLHINSLELGDSAVYFCASSPTMDGNQPQHFGDGTRLSIL.

The CDR3 region has the DNA TGTGCCAGCAGCTTTACGGGACAGGGGGTTTTCGAGACCCAGTACTTC. Translation: CASSFTGQGVFETQYF. The chain employs TRBV5-6 and TRBJ2-5; TRBD1 matches at 11 bases. The CDR3 length is 16 residues. The V segment lost 2 bases and the J segment 5 bases; nucleotides outside the gene matches: 8. Germline values: CDR1 SGHDT, CDR2 YYEEEE.

This sequence joins TRBV5-1 and TRBJ2-1; 9 nucleotides match TRBD1. CDR3 length equals 20 residues. CDR1 and CDR2 from the germline V gene are SGHRS and YFSETQ. V lost 0 bases to trimming and J lost 7 bases; unmatched junction nucleotides: 20. The CDR3 loop reads CASSLALWDREGYIRNEQFF. Written as DNA, the CDR3 is TGCGCCAGCAGCTTGGCCCTCTGGGACAGGGAGGGCTACATAAGGAATGAGCAGTTCTTC.

The CDR3 spells CASSLRTPIPLHF. The CDR3 region has the DNA TGTGCCAGCAGTCTCCGGACGCCTATTCCCCTCCACTTT. The rearrangement links TRBV12-3 or TRBV12-4 to TRBJ1-6, with D hard to call. V was cut by 5 bases and J by 13 bases, with 15 bases left in between. The CDR3 covers 13 residues.

This clonotype came up many times. V and J are TRBV6-1 and TRBJ1-3, with 9 bases aligning to TRBD1. The CDR3 spans 14 residues. Trimming removed 7 bases from V and 0 bases from J; junction bases left unmatched: 1. The germline CDR1 and CDR2 sequences are MNHNS and SASEGT. The CDR3 spells CASKTGGSGNTIYF. In DNA, the CDR3 is TGTGCCAGCAAGACAGGGGGCTCTGGAAACACCATATATTTT.

This clonotype came up many times. The chain recombines TRBV25-1 with TRBJ1-1, with 7 bases identical to TRBD1. This CDR3 spans 14 amino acids. CDR1 is MGHDK, CDR2 SYGVNS, per germline. Trimming took 1 base from V and 7 from J; bases not matched to a gene: 6. The CDR3 nucleotides read TGTGCCAGCAGTGAATCGGACAGGTCAAATGAAGCTTTCTTT. Amino acids: CASSESDRSNEAFF.

This clonotype was counted at least ten times. The chain combines TRBV25-1 with TRBJ1-2; 7 bases map to TRBD1. Trimming cost V 3 bases and J 8 bases; bases outside gene matches: 12. This CDR3 contains 15 residues. CDR1 and CDR2 (germline): MGHDK, SYGVNS. Here the CDR3 DNA reads TGTGCCAGCAGTGATCCCCTGACAGGGAATAAAGGCTACACCTTC. This translates into CASSDPLTGNKGYTF.

DNA of the CDR3: TGTGCCAGCAGTCAAACAGGGGGCGATGGCTACACCTTC. Its translation: CASSQTGGDGYTF. The chain recombines TRBV27 with TRBJ1-2; 9 bases are shared with TRBD1. CDR3 length equals 13 residues. J gave up 6 bases and V 5 bases, and 4 bases lay outside the gene matches. Germline values: CDR1 MNHEY, CDR2 SMNVEV (reference sequence).

This clonotype was seen only a few times. This chain links TRBV3-1 with TRBJ2-5; 8 bases match TRBD1. This CDR3 is 15 amino acids long. Germline V gene sequence: CDR1 LGHDT, CDR2 YNNKEL (reference sequence). The V segment lost 6 bases and the J segment 2 bases; nucleotides outside the gene matches: 8. This CDR3 reads CASSSKYRGQETQYF. The CDR3 nucleotides read TGTGCCAGCAGTTCTAAATACAGGGGGCAAGAGACCCAGTACTTC.

This clonotype was picked up a small number of times. V usage is TRBV12-3 or TRBV12-4 and J usage is TRBJ2-1, with TRBD2 matching 9 bases. V shed 4 bases, J shed 5 bases, and the junction held 3 bases outside the gene matches. The CDR3 runs 14 residues. The CDR3 nucleotides read TGTGCCAGCAGTTATAGCGGGGGACACAATGAGCAGTTCTTC. Translation gives CASSYSGGHNEQFF.

The rearrangement joins TRBV19 to TRBJ2-2; D is unclear. V shed 5 bases and J shed 1 base, with 8 bases lying between them. The germline V gene has CDR1 LNHDA and CDR2 SQIVND (reference sequence). The CDR3 has 14 amino acids. CDR3 amino acids: CASSYSLNTGELFF. CDR3 nucleotide sequence: TGTGCCAGTAGTTATTCATTGAACACCGGGGAGCTGTTTTTT.

This chain links TRBV27 with TRBJ2-7, with D maybe TRBD2 (6 bases). Germline CDR1 reads MNHEY; CDR2 reads SMNVEV (reference sequence). The CDR3 is made up of 14 amino acids. Trimming took off 0 bases at V and 3 bases at J, with 9 bases between the two ends. CDR3 region: CASSLSLGGYEQYF. In DNA form, the CDR3 reads TGTGCCAGCAGTTTATCTCTGGGGGGCTACGAGCAGTACTTC.

DNA of the CDR3: TGTGCCAGCAGCCAAGATGAAACGGCTTCCTACGAGCAGTACTTC. Translating it yields CASSQDETASYEQYF. J is TRBJ2-7 and V is TRBV4-2, with D unclear. Between the trimmed V and J ends, which lost 0 bases and 1 base, there was a span of 10 bases. Germline CDR1 is LGHNA and CDR2 is YNFKEQ. The CDR3 is made up of 15 amino acids.

This rearrangement joins TRBV28 to TRBJ2-3, with D perhaps being TRBD1 or TRBD2 (5 bases each). Germline CDR1 and CDR2: MDHEN and SYDVKM. The length of the CDR3 is 16 residues. Trimming took 4 bases from V and 0 from J, leaving 14 bases between them. The CDR3 sequence is CASSSLDWGSTDTQYF. Here the CDR3 DNA reads TGTGCCAGCAGTTCCCTGGACTGGGGGAGCACAGATACGCAGTATTTT. The complete variable domain, with remaining parts taken from reference TRBV28 and TRBJ2-3, reads DVKVTQSSRYLVKRTGEKVFLECVQDMDHENMFWYRQDPGLGLRLIYFSYDVKMKEKGDIPEGYSVSREKKERFSLILESASTNQTSMYLCASSSLDWGSTDTQYFGPGTRLTVL.

This rearrangement joins TRBV11-2 to TRBJ2-7; D perhaps matches TRBD1 (5 bases). The CDR3 consists of 13 residues. The V end lost 1 base, the J end lost 3 bases, and 7 bases lay between the germline ends. Germline lookup yields CDR1 SGHAT and CDR2 FQNNGV. The CDR3 reads CASSLGTHYEQYF. The CDR3 DNA follows: TGTGCCAGCAGCTTAGGGACACACTACGAGCAGTACTTC.

The J gene is TRBJ2-7, the V gene TRBV9, with D tentatively TRBD1 or TRBD2 (5 bases each). Trimming removed 0 bases from V and 3 bases from J, with 19 bases in between. The CDR3 is 17 residues long. Germline lookup yields CDR1 SGDLS and CDR2 YYNGEE. This chain's CDR3 is CASSVAGTRTFLYEQYF. The DNA for the CDR3 is TGTGCCAGCAGCGTAGCCGGGACCCGGACATTTCTCTACGAGCAGTACTTC.

V is TRBV3-1 and J is TRBJ2-6; D remains ambiguous. V lost 7 bases and J 1 base, leaving 11 bases between the germline ends. CDR1 is LGHDT and CDR2 is YNNKEL in the germline V gene (reference sequence). The CDR3 runs to 15 residues. Here the CDR3 reads CASTQEFSGANVLTF. The CDR3 bases are TGTGCCAGCACCCAGGAGTTTTCTGGGGCCAACGTCCTGACTTTC.

This clonotype was observed many times. This chain links TRBV7-2 with TRBJ2-7; the match to TRBD2 covers 11 bases. Trimming removed 5 bases from V and 3 bases from J; junction bases left unmatched: 9. CDR1 and CDR2 (germline): SGHTA, FQGNSA. There are 16 residues in the CDR3. This CDR3 reads CASSPTPGLAVYEQYF. The CDR3, as DNA: TGTGCCAGCAGCCCTACTCCGGGACTAGCGGTCTACGAGCAGTACTTC. Combining the CDR3 with reference TRBV7-2 and TRBJ2-7 gives the whole variable domain GAGVSQSPSNKVTEKGKDVELRCDPISGHTALYWYRQSLGQGLEFLIYFQGNSAPDKSGLPSDRFSAERTGGSVSTLTIQRTQQEDSAVYLCASSPTPGLAVYEQYFGPGTRLTVT.

This clonotype was recorded at least ten times. The gene calls are TRBV4-2 and TRBJ2-7, with D unclear. Per germline, CDR1 LGHNA and CDR2 YNFKEQ. V was clipped by 4 bases and J by 3 bases, with 10 bases between them. CDR3 size: 13 residues. CDR3: CASSPGAYYEQYF. CDR3 nucleotide sequence: TGTGCCAGCAGCCCCGGCGCTTACTACGAGCAGTACTTC.

The chain couples TRBV19 to TRBJ2-7, with D perhaps TRBD1 or TRBD2 (5 bases each). The CDR3 loop spans 15 amino acids. Germline loops: CDR1 LNHDA, CDR2 SQIVND (reference sequence). V was cut by 3 bases and J by 0 bases, with 12 bases left in between. In DNA, the CDR3 is TGTGCCAGTAGTATTGGTCGGGACGACTCCTACGAGCAGTACTTC. This sequence encodes CASSIGRDDSYEQYF.